This T cell receptor (beta chain) was sequenced during a study of T-cell reconstitution after alpha-beta-depleted transplantation in children. Germline V gives CDR1 MNHNS, CDR2 SASEGT. The CDR3 covers 13 residues. Concerning this clonotype: Its ends do not fully match the called genes, so a read error is possible.

Unique molecular identifiers tagged the TCRbeta library. TCRdb itself ran the PCR reads through MiXCR, one entry per CDR3 protein. This table has 540,000 or so distinct CDR3 sequences, 23% appearing once. The input for sequencing was PBMCs, mostly from graft donor cells, taken 360 days after TCRalphabeta/CD19-depleted stem cell transplant. This clonotype was sampled from a boy in the first two years of life who had a stem cell transplant for acute myeloid leukemia, so the T cells may come from the graft donor. This chain joins TRBV6-1 and TRBJ2-3; D unresolved. Here the CDR3 DNA reads TGTGCCAACAGTCTCTTACAGACAGATACGCAGTATTTT. This gives the protein CANSLLQTDTQYF.